Each of the 16 T cell receptor beta chains below was sequenced from the same sample in a study of radiotherapy plus CTLA-4 blockade in lung cancer (dated by TCRdb to between 2018 and 2020). Receptor libraries were prepared by the immunoSEQ multiplex PCR assay. This is the immuneACCESS table as TCRdb keeps it, with only in-frame sequences that have V and J called. A part of the clones is gone; compared with another copy, unresolved V genes explain less than half, and the rest is unexplained. This sample gives 45,000 to 55,000 clones in total; less than 85% of them show up just once. The ten largest make up more than 9.5% of the sample. This specimen was peripheral blood, taken from a patient treated with radiotherapy plus ipilimumab. The source is a human donor with non-small cell lung cancer who had stable disease on radiotherapy plus ipilimumab.

The chain carries TRBV27 and TRBJ2-1, with D perhaps being TRBD1 or TRBD2 (6 bases each). Germline lookup yields CDR1 MNHEY and CDR2 SMNVEV (reference sequence). V gave up 5 bases and J gave up 3 bases, with 14 bases separating them. This CDR3 has 15 residues. Here the CDR3 DNA reads TGTGCCAGCAGTATCCTAGGGGGGAACTACAATGAGCAGTTCTTC. This encodes CASSILGGNYNEQFF.

This clone has just a few counts. The DNA of the CDR3 is TGTGCCTGGAGTCCCAATCCGGGACAAGCTTTCTTT. Protein: CAWSPNPGQAFF. The chain has TRBV30 and TRBJ1-1; a weak D match, TRBD1 (5 bases). Trimming took off 2 bases at V and 9 bases at J, with 13 bases between the two ends. Germline loops: CDR1 GTSNPN, CDR2 SVGIG (reference sequence). This CDR3 has 12 residues.

The CDR3 DNA reads as TGTGCCTGGAGTGTTAGCACAGATACGCAGTATTTT. As protein: CAWSVSTDTQYF. The chain employs TRBV30 and TRBJ2-3; no definite D call. The CDR3 contains 12 residues. Germline V gene sequence: CDR1 GTSNPN, CDR2 SVGIG (reference sequence). V lost 0 bases to trimming and J lost 0 bases, with 1 base between them.

The chain is built from TRBV5-6 and TRBJ1-2, with TRBD1 as a possible D gene (5 bases). Germline loops: CDR1 SGHDT, CDR2 YYEEEE. The V end was cut by 5 bases, the J end by 2 bases, with 19 bases between. This CDR3 has 16 residues. The CDR3 reads CASSLGGDYRNYGYTF. The DNA for the CDR3 is TGTGCCAGCAGTCTGGGGGGTGACTACAGGAACTATGGCTACACCTTC.

The chain joins TRBV16 to TRBJ2-7; possible D gene TRBD1, 5 bases. Germline lookup yields CDR1 KGHSY and CDR2 FQNENV. V shed 4 bases and J shed 0 bases, with 13 bases lying between them. The CDR3 contains 15 residues. The CDR3 protein is CASSPTRVDSYEQYF. CDR3 sequence (DNA): TGTGCCAGCAGCCCGACCAGGGTGGACTCCTACGAGCAGTACTTC. The full variable domain, with the rest looked up from reference TRBV16 and TRBJ2-7, is GEEVAQTPKHLVRGEGQKAKLYCAPIKGHSYVFWYQQVLKNEFKFLISFQNENVFDETGMPKERFSAKCLPNSPCSLEIQATKLEDSAVYFCASSPTRVDSYEQYFGPGTRLTVT.

The chain combines TRBV19 with TRBJ1-1; unclear D gene. The CDR3 spans 14 residues. Trimming took 1 base from V and 3 from J, leaving 9 bases between them. From germline, CDR1 is LNHDA and CDR2 SQIVND (reference sequence). The CDR3 region has the DNA TGTGCCAGTAGTATAGCAGGCTGGGACACTGAAGCTTTCTTT. Translating gives CASSIAGWDTEAFF. The full variable domain, with the rest looked up from reference TRBV19 and TRBJ1-1, is DGGITQSPKYLFRKEGQNVTLSCEQNLNHDAMYWYRQDPGQGLRLIYYSQIVNDFQKGDIAEGYSVSREKKESFPLTVTSAQKNPTAFYLCASSIAGWDTEAFFGQGTRLTVV.

As concerns this clone: Without the conserved terminal phenylalanine or tryptophan, this CDR3 likely stems from a read error. The DNA is omitted, as the CDR3 cannot be located on it reliably, and the CDR3 follows TCRdb's listing. The rearrangement uses TRBV6-5 and TRBJ1-1. CDR1 and CDR2 (germline): MNHEY, SVGAGI. A total of 13 residues make up the CDR3, ends included. The CDR3 protein is CASSYGRNTEALY.

The CDR3 spells CASGLLPTGRGSQHF. The CDR3 DNA follows: TGTGCTAGTGGTTTGCTACCGACAGGCCGAGGGTCCCAGCATTTT. V and J are TRBV12-5 and TRBJ1-5; the D gene is possibly TRBD1 (6 bases). Germline values: CDR1 LGHNT, CDR2 FRNRAP. Trimming stripped 2 bases from V and 11 bases from J, with 19 bases between. The CDR3 runs to 15 residues.

The chain uses TRBV30 and TRBJ2-7; 8 bases are shared with TRBD1. From germline, CDR1 is GTSNPN and CDR2 SVGIG (reference sequence). V shed 4 bases and J 2 bases; nucleotides not matched to a gene: 4. The CDR3 contains 13 residues. The CDR3 region has the DNA TGTGCCTGGAAGGACAGGGTCGCCTACGAGCAGTACTTC. It specifies CAWKDRVAYEQYF.

This chain connects TRBV28 to TRBJ1-5; D is possibly TRBD1 (5 bases). CDR3 length: 15 residues. The V end was cut by 4 bases, the J end by 6 bases, with 16 bases between. Germline CDR1 and CDR2: MDHEN and SYDVKM. In DNA form, the CDR3 reads TGTGCCAGCAGTTCCTTAGGGCAGGGCGGTCAGCCCCAGCATTTT. Amino acid sequence: CASSSLGQGGQPQHF.

This sequence joins TRBV19 and TRBJ2-7; D is possibly TRBD1 (5 bases). The CDR3 is 13 amino acids. Trimming took 8 bases from V and 2 from J, leaving 13 bases between them. CDR1 is LNHDA, CDR2 SQIVND, per germline (reference sequence). The CDR3 nucleotides read TGTGCCAGTTCAAGGGGCGTCCCCTACGAGCAGTACGTC. Translation gives CASSRGVPYEQYV.

The V call is TRBV25-1, the J call TRBJ1-2; TRBD1 matches 8 bases. V shed 10 bases, J shed 4 bases, and the junction held 17 bases outside the gene matches. CDR1 is MGHDK and CDR2 is SYGVNS in the germline V gene. The CDR3 consists of 16 residues. The CDR3, as DNA: TGTGCCATCCCGGCCCAATCGCAAGACAGGGGCTATGGCTACACCTTC. Translating it yields CAIPAQSQDRGYGYTF.

The gene calls are TRBV2 and TRBJ2-2, with D unclear. The V end was cut by 8 bases, the J end by 7 bases, with 20 bases between. Per germline, CDR1 SNHLY and CDR2 FYNNEI. The CDR3 is 15 amino acids. The CDR3 spells CASGAQANLIGELFF. CDR3 in DNA: TGTGCCAGCGGAGCCCAGGCTAACCTCATCGGGGAGCTGTTTTTT.

This clone came up a few times. The chain employs TRBV30 and TRBJ1-2; D is uncertain. Trimming pared 1 base from V and 4 bases from J, leaving 16 bases between. This CDR3 region has 15 residues. The V gene's germline CDR1 is GTSNPN and CDR2 SVGIG (reference sequence). In DNA, the CDR3 is TGTGCCTGGAGTGGGAGAACACGACGGGGCTATGGCTACACCTTC. Amino acids: CAWSGRTRRGYGYTF.

The chain uses TRBV7-2 and TRBJ1-1; possible D gene TRBD1, 6 bases. Germline V gene lookup returns CDR1 SGHTA and CDR2 FQGNSA. V lost 9 bases and J lost 1, with 12 bases in between. The CDR3 consists of 13 residues. Here the CDR3 reads CASSQGRNTEAFF. The CDR3 DNA follows: TGTGCCAGTTCGCAGGGGCGGAACACTGAAGCTTTCTTT.

J is TRBJ2-1 and V is TRBV30; D is uncertain. This CDR3 is built from 11 residues. CDR1 GTSNPN and CDR2 SVGIG come from the germline V gene (reference sequence). V dropped 3 bases and J dropped 8 bases, with 8 bases sitting between them. In DNA form, the CDR3 reads TGTGCCTGGAGGGGTCGCGATGAGCAGTTCTTC. Protein sequence: CAWRGRDEQFF.